These 20 T cell receptor beta chains originate from one sample sequenced in a study of blood T cell repertoires in COVID-19. This table comes from immunoSEQ multiplex PCR, and its TCRdb copy is limited to in-frame clones, with some not included. The data contain some 260,000 clones, around 88% of them singletons. The source material was peripheral blood. The receptors were gathered from a young woman with COVID-19, enrolled during active disease.

V and J are TRBV5-4 and TRBJ2-7; possible D gene TRBD1, 5 bases. The CDR3 is made up of 13 amino acids. V lost 9 bases to trimming and J lost 3 bases, with 16 bases between them. The germline V gene encodes CDR1 SGHNT and CDR2 YYREEE (reference sequence). In nucleotides, the CDR3 is TGTGCCACCTCCGGAACAGGTAACTACGAGCAGTACTTC. It encodes CATSGTGNYEQYF.

The V gene is TRBV28, the J gene TRBJ2-7; 11 positions agree with TRBD1. Germline assignment: CDR1 MDHEN and CDR2 SYDVKM. The CDR3 loop spans 14 amino acids. V gave up 4 bases and J gave up 3 bases; unmatched junction bases: 2. The CDR3 DNA reads TGTGCCAGCAGTTGGGGGACAGGGGGCTACGAGCAGTACTTC. This gives the protein CASSWGTGGYEQYF.

V gene TRBV6-5 combines with J gene TRBJ1-2, with TRBD1 as a possible D gene (6 bases). Germline CDR1 MNHEY, CDR2 SVGAGI. The V end was cut by 7 bases, the J end by 2 bases, with 14 bases between. This CDR3 comprises 14 residues. CDR3 sequence: CASIKPGGNYGYTF. The DNA for the CDR3 is TGTGCCAGCATCAAACCGGGGGGCAACTATGGCTACACCTTC.

J is TRBJ1-1 and V is TRBV6-5, with 8 nucleotides matching TRBD1. Germline V gene sequence: CDR1 MNHEY, CDR2 SVGAGI. The J segment lost 4 bases and the V segment lost 6 bases, leaving 4 bases of the junction unmatched. CDR3 length: 13 residues. CDR3 in amino acids: CASRPDRGTEAFF. In nucleotides, the CDR3 is TGTGCCAGCAGACCCGACAGGGGCACTGAAGCTTTCTTT.

This clone was recorded once. The rearrangement joins TRBV5-1 to TRBJ2-2; perhaps TRBD1 as D (5 bases). The V gene lost 5 bases and the J gene lost 3 bases, with 14 bases spanning the gap. The germline V gene encodes CDR1 SGHRS and CDR2 YFSETQ. There are 15 residues in the CDR3. CDR3 nucleotides: TGCGCCAGCAGACTGGTACAGGTAGACACCGGGGAGCTGTTTTTT. It is translated as CASRLVQVDTGELFF.

The V call is TRBV27, the J call TRBJ1-5, with a possible D match to TRBD1 (5 bases). Germline V CDR1 and CDR2: MNHEY, SMNVEV (reference sequence). The CDR3 consists of 15 residues. Trimming removed 3 bases at V and 2 bases at J, with 11 bases between. CDR3 in DNA: TGTGCCAGCAGTTTGGGAGGGGTTGGCAATCAGCCCCAGCATTTT. Protein: CASSLGGVGNQPQHF.

This clone has only a few counts. DNA of the CDR3: TGTGCCAGCAGCCAAGGACAGAATCAGCCCCAGCATTTT. It encodes CASSQGQNQPQHF. The rearrangement uses TRBV7-2 and TRBJ1-5; the D gene is possibly TRBD1 (6 bases). The CDR3 covers 13 residues. CDR1 and CDR2 (germline): SGHTA, FQGNSA. The ends were cut back, 5 bases at V and 4 bases at J, with 9 bases in the middle.

This chain connects TRBV21-1 to TRBJ2-7; the DNA was not compared with TRBD2, the D call given in the table. TRBV21-1 is tagged as a pseudogene. The CDR3 runs 15 residues. CDR3 coding DNA: TGTGCCAGCAGCAAACCTAGCGGGGAAACCTACGAGCAGTACGTC. Translated: CASSKPSGETYEQYV.

The genes are TRBV11-3 and TRBJ1-1; 9 bases are a match to TRBD1. The V segment lost 1 base and the J segment 3 bases; nucleotides outside the gene matches: 3. Germline V gene sequence: CDR1 SGHNT, CDR2 YENEEA. This CDR3 spans 15 amino acids. The CDR3 region is CASSLGDRADTEAFF. CDR3 DNA sequence: TGTGCCAGCAGCTTAGGGGACAGGGCTGACACTGAAGCTTTCTTT.

This chain joins TRBV24-1 and TRBJ2-7; TRBD1 matches 9 bases. CDR3 length: 18 residues. After removal of 1 base from V and 4 bases from J, the junction contained 13 bases not matched to a gene. CDR1 and CDR2 from the germline V gene are KGHDR and SFDVKD. The CDR3 DNA reads TGTGCCACCAGTGATTTTAGAGCCCGGGACAGGGCGGTTTACGAGCAGTACGTC. Translating gives CATSDFRARDRAVYEQYV.

The chain is built from TRBV6-2 or TRBV6-3 and TRBJ2-7; possibly TRBD2 for D (5 bases). This CDR3 region has 16 residues. The germline CDR1 and CDR2 sequences are MNHEY and SVGEGT. V was shortened by 5 bases and J by 4 bases, with 21 bases between the two germline ends. CDR3 sequence reads: CASSDLRELYPYEQYV. The DNA for the CDR3 is TGTGCCAGCAGTGACCTACGGGAACTTTACCCGTACGAGCAGTACGTC.

This clone has a handful of counts. The gene calls are TRBV21-1 and TRBJ1-4; the DNA was not compared with TRBD1, the D call given in the table. TRBV21-1 is a pseudogene locus. The CDR3 extends over 15 amino acids. The CDR3 nucleotides are TGTGCCAGCCGCCTTCACGGACAGGGGAGGGAAAAACTGTTTTTT. This sequence encodes CASRLHGQGREKLFF.

The rearrangement joins TRBV25-1 to TRBJ1-6, with a tentative D call TRBD1 (5 bases). Germline V lookup: CDR1 MGHDK, CDR2 SYGVNS. Trimming stripped 2 bases from V and 9 bases from J, with 14 bases between. CDR3 length: 15 amino acids. The CDR3: CASSEHRGRASPLHF. The CDR3 DNA sequence: TGTGCCAGCAGTGAACATAGGGGTAGGGCTTCACCCCTCCACTTT.

This clone has just one count. J is TRBJ2-3 and V is TRBV7-9, with a weak D call TRBD2 (5 bases). The length of the CDR3 is 12 residues. Germline V lookup: CDR1 SEHNR, CDR2 FQNEAQ (reference sequence). V was pared by 5 bases and J by 6 bases, with 9 bases between. Written as DNA, the CDR3 is TGTGCCAGCAGCCGAGGGCGGGATACGCAGTATTTT. Protein sequence: CASSRGRDTQYF. Full variable domain (missing parts from reference TRBV7-9 and TRBJ2-3): DTGVSQNPRHKITKRGQNVTFRCDPISEHNRLYWYRQTLGQGPEFLTYFQNEAQLEKSRLLSDRFSAERPKGSFSTLEIQRTEQGDSAMYLCASSRGRDTQYFGPGTRLTVL.

The chain uses TRBV5-8 and TRBJ2-3, with a tentative D call TRBD1 (5 bases). From germline, CDR1 is SGHTS and CDR2 YDEGEE. This CDR3 is 14 amino acids long. Trimming took 0 bases from V and 6 from J, leaving 11 bases between them. The CDR3 protein is CASSLGGEWDTQYF. CDR3 coding DNA: TGTGCCAGCAGCTTGGGGGGCGAATGGGATACGCAGTATTTT.

This clone came up once. This sequence joins TRBV6-5 and TRBJ2-1; 13 positions match TRBD2. V gave up 6 bases and J gave up 7 bases; unmatched junction bases: 6. Per germline, CDR1 MNHEY and CDR2 SVGAGI. The CDR3 is 15 amino acids. The chain's CDR3 is CASRTTSGGANEQFF. CDR3 nucleotide sequence: TGTGCCAGCAGAACAACTAGCGGGGGGGCTAATGAGCAGTTCTTC.

For the CDR3, the DNA is TGTGCCAGCTCACCTCTGGCTGAGCGAGATACGCAGTATTTT. Encoded protein: CASSPLAERDTQYF. This chain uses TRBV18 with TRBJ2-3; D gene unclear. The CDR3 length is 14 residues. V was shortened by 3 bases and J by 5 bases, with 12 bases between the two germline ends. Germline V gene sequence: CDR1 KGHSH, CDR2 LQKENI.

The chain employs TRBV30 and TRBJ2-2; TRBD2 is a possible D gene (5 bases). CDR3 length: 14 amino acids. The V end was cut by 3 bases, the J end by 5 bases, with 13 bases between. CDR1 and CDR2 from the germline V gene are GTSNPN and SVGIG (reference sequence). DNA for the CDR3: TGTGCCTGGAGACTGACCCGGGGTACCGGGGAGCTGTTTTTT. Translated, it gives CAWRLTRGTGELFF.

V is TRBV6-6 and J is TRBJ1-3, with no clear D. The CDR3 runs 15 residues. The V gene's germline CDR1 is MNHNY and CDR2 SVGAGI (reference sequence). Trimming shortened V by 2 bases and J by 2 bases, and 10 bases separated the two germline ends. Here the CDR3 DNA reads TGTGCCAGCAGTTACAGGGTCGGGACTGGAAACACCATATATTTT. Translating gives CASSYRVGTGNTIYF.

This chain uses TRBV7-8 with TRBJ2-3, with 7 positions matching TRBD1. There are 16 residues in the CDR3. The junction had 12 bases not matched to a gene; V was cut back by 5 bases and J by 4 bases. In germline, CDR1 is SGHVS, CDR2 FQNEAQ. The CDR3 protein is CASSPGQDMGSDTQYF. The DNA for the CDR3 is TGTGCCAGCAGCCCAGGACAGGACATGGGGTCAGATACGCAGTATTTT.